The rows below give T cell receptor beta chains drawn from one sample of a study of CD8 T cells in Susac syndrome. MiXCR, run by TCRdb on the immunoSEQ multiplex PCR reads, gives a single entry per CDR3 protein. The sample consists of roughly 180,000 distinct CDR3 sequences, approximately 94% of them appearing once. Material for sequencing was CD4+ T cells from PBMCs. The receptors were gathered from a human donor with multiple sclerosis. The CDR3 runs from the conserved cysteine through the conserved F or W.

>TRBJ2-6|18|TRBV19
CASSPQGQRRSGANVLTF
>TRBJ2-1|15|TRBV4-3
CASSQELSYPNEQFF
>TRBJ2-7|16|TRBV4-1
CASSFTAGQGAYEQYF
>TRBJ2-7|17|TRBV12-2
CASRLASGLAGNYEQYF
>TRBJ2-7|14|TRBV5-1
CASSLGTGDDEQYF
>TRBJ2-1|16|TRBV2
CASSGGGFGGYNEQFF
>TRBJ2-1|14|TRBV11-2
CASSLTSGYNEQFF
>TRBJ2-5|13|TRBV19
CASSNRDQETQYF
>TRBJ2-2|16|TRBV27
CASSSGSVGNAGELFF
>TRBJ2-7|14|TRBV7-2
CASSLRTSGSEQYF
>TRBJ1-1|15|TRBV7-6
CASSFQAATNTEAFF
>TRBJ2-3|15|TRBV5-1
CASAEQGINTDTQYF
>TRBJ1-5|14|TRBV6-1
CASSETGNLQPQHF
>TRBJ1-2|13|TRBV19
CASSISGADGYTF
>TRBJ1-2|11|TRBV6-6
CAAGPRGLYTF
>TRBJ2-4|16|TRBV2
CASSPPTSATKNIQYF
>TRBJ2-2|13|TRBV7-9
CASTRGSTGELFF
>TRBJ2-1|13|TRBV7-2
CASSFLRDHEQFF
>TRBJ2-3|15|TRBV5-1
CASSSGQETTDTQYF
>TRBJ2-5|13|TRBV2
CASSASGEETQYF
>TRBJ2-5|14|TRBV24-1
CATSDSGTQGTQYF
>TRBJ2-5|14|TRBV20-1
CSATGQAHQETQYF
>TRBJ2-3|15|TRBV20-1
CSARDPSGSADTQFF
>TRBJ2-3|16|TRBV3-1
CASSQAASGSTDTQYF
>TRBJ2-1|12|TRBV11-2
CAARGAYNEQFF
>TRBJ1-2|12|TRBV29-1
CSVGEQVGGYTF
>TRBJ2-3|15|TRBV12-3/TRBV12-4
CASSLRQGGTDTQYF
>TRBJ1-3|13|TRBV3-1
CASSQGGGNTIYF
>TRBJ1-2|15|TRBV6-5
CASSYAQGTNYGYTF